This TCR beta chain was found in a study of T cell repertoires in cytomegalovirus infection. Whole-study context: HLA-C-restricted CMV epitopes, recently identified, and well-studied HLA-B-restricted ones were used by the study. Public TCR beta signatures were indicative of both CMV infection and a matching HLA type.

This clonotype has ten or more counts. The antigen is not known. TCRdb re-called the reads with MiXCR, one entry per CDR3 protein. The sample lists 900,000 to 950,000 distinct CDR3 sequences; under 40% were seen once. Study outcomes and limitations: The ex vivo response showed dominance by HLA-C-restricted CMV-specific TCR beta clonotypes. Cumulative frequency (of public TCR beta family members) identified carriers of CMV plus the relevant HLA.

This CDR3 spans 14 amino acids. The V gene lost 7 bases and the J gene lost 10 bases, with 17 bases spanning the gap. CDR1 and CDR2 from the germline V gene are MNHEY and SVGEGT. The input for sequencing was cultured CD8+ T cells from PBMCs, taken from culture after CMV antigen stimulation. This chain joins TRBV6-2 or TRBV6-3 and TRBJ1-6, with TRBD1 as a possible D gene (5 bases). This receptor was identified in a human donor in good health (CMV status not recorded). Some clones in this sample may be carry-over from other donors' samples. The CDR3 DNA reads TGTGCCAGCATTTCAGGGCGTAAATGGTCACCCCTCCACTTT. This codes for CASISGRKWSPLHF.